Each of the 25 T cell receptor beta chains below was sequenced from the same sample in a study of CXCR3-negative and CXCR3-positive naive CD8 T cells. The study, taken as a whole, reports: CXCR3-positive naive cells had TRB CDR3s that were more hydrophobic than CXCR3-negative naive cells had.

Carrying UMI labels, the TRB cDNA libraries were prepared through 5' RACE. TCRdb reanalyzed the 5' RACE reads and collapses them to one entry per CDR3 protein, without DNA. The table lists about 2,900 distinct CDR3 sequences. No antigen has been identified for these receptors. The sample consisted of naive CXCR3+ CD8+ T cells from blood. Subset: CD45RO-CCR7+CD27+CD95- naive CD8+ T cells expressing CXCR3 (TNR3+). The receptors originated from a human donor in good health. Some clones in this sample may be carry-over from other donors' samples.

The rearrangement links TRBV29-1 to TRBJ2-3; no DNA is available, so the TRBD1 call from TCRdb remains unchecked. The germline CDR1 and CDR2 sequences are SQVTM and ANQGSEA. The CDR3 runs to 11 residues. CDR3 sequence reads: CSAAGSGTQYF.

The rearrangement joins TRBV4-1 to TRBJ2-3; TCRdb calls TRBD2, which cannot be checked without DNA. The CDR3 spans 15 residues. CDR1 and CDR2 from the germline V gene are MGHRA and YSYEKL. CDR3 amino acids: CASSLLGLRGDTQYF.

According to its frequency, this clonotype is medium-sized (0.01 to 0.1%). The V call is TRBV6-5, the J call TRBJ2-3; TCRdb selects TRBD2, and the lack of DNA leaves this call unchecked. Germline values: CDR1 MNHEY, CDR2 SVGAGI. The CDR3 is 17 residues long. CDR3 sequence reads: CASSLTPDSGGSDTQYF.

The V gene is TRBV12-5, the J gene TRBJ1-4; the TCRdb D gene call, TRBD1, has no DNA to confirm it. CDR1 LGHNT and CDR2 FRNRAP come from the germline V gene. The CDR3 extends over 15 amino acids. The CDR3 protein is CASGMGQLLREKLFF.

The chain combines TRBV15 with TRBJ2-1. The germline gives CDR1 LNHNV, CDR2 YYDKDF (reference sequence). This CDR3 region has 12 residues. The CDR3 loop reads CATSRDPNEQFF.

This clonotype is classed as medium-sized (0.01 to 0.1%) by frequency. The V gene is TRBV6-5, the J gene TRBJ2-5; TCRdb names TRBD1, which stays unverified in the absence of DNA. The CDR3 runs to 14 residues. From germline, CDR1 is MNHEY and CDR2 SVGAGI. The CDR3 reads CASSSYSGAETQYF.

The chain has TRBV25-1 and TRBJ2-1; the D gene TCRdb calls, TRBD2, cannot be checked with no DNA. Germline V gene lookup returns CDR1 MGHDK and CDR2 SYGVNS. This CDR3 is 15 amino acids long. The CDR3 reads CASIWSGGVYNEQFF.

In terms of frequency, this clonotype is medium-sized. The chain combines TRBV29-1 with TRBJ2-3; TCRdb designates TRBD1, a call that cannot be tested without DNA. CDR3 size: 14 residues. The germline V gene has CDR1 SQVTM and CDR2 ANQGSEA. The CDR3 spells CSVERRFSTDTQYF.

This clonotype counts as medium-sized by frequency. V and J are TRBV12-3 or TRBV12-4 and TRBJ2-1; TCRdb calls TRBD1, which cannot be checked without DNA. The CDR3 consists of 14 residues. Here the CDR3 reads CASRDGQGRNEQFF.

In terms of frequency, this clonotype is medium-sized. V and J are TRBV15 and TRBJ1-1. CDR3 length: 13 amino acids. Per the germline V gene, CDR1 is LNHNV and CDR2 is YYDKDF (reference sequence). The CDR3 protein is CATSEALNTEAFF.

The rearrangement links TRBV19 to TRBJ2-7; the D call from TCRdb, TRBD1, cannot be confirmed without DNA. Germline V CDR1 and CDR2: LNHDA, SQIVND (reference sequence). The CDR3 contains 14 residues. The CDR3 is CASSSGTASYEQYF.

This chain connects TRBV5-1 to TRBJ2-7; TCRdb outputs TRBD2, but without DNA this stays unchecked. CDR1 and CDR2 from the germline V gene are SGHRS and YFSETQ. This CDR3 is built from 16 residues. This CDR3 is CASSLAGSGNRYEQYF.

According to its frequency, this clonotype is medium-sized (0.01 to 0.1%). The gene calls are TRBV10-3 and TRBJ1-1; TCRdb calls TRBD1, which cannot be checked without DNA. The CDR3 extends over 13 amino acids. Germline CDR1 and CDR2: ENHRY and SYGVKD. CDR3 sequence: CATADRLYTEAFF.

The CDR3 sequence: CAWSKSSYEQYF. The rearrangement links TRBV30 to TRBJ2-7. Germline V gives CDR1 GTSNPN, CDR2 SVGIG (reference sequence). The CDR3 runs to 12 residues.

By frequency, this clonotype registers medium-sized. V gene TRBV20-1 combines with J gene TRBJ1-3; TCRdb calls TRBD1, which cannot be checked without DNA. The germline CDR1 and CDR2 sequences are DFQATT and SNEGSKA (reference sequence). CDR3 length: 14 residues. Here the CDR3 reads CSATGGGEGNTIYF.

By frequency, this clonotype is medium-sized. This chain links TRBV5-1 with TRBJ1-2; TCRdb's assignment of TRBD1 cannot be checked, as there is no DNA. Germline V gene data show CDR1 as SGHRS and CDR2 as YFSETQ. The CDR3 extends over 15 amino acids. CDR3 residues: CASSLVAGESSGYTF.

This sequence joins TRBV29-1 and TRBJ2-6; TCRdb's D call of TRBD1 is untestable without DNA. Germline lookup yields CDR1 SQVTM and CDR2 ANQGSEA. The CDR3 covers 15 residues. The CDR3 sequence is CSVLLGTSGANVLTF.

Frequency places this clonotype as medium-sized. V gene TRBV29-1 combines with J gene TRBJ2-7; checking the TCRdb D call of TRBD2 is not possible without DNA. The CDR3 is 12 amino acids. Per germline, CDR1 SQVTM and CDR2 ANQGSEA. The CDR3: CSVALAAYEQYF.

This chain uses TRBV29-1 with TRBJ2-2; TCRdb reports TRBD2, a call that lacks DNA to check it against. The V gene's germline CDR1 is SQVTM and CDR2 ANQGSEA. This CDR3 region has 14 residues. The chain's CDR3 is CSVASGGDTGELFF.

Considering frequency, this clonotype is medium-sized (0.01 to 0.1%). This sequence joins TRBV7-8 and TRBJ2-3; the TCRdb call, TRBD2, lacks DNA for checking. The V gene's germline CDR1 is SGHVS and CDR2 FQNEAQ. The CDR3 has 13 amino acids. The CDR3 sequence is CASSQGLRDTQYF.

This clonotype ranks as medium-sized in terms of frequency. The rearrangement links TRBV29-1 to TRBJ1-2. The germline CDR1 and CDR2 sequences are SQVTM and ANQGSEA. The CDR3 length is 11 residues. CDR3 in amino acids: CSVFVSGGYTF.

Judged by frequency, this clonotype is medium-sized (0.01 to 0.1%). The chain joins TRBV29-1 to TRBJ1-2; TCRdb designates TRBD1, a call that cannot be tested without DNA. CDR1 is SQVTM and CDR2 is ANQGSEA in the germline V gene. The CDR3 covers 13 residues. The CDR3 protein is CSVVTGDFGGYTF.

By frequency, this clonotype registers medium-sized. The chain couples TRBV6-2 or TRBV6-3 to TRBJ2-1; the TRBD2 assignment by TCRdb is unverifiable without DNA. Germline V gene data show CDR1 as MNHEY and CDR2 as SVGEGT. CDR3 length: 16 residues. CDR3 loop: CASSSRPAGGYNEQFF.

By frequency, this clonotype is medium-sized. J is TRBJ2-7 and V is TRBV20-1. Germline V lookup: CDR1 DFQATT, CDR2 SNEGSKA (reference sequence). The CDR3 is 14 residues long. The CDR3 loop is CSAPSPESSYEQYF.

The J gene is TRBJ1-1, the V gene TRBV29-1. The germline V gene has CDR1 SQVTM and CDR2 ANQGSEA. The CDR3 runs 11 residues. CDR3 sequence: CSVVLNTEAFF.